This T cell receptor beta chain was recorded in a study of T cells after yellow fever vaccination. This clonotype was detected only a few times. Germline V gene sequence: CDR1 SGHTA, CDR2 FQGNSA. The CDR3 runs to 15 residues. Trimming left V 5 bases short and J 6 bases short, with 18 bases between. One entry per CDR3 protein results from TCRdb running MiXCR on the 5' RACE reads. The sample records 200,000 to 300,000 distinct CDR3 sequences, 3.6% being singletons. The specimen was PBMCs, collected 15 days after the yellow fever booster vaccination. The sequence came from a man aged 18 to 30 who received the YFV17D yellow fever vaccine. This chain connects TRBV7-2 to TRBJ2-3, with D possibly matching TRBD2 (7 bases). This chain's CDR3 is CASSPWGGGSDTQYF. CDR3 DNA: TGTGCCAGCAGCCCCTGGGGGGGCGGTTCGGATACGCAGTATTTT.